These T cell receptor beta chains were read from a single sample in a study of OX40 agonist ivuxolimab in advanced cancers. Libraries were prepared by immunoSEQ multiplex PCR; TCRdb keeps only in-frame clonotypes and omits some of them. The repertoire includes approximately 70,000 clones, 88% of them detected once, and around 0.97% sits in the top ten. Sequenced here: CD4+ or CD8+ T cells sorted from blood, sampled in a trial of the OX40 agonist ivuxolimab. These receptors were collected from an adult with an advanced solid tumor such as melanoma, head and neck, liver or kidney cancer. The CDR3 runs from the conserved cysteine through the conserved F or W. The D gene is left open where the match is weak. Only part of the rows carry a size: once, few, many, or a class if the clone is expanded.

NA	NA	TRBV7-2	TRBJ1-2	CASSLEWGDYGYTF	TGTGCCAGCAGCTTAGAGTGGGGAGACTATGGCTACACCTTC
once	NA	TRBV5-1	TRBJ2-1	CASSLAPGTAAFF	TGCGCCAGCAGCTTGGCCCCCGGGACGGCTGCGTTCTTC
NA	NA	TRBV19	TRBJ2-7	CASSLRTPSGEQYF	TGTGCCAGTAGTCTCAGGACACCTTCAGGGGAGCAGTACTTC
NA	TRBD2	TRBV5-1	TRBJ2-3	CASSLGEREVADTQYF	TGCGCCAGCAGCTTGGGCGAGCGGGAGGTGGCAGATACGCAGTATTTT
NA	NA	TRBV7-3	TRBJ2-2	CASSLGQQVTGELFF	TGTGCCAGCAGCTTAGGACAGCAAGTCACCGGGGAGCTGTTTTTT
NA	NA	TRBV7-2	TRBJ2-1	CASSLMTRPSNEQFF	TGTGCCAGCAGCTTAATGACGCGACCGTCCAATGAGCAGTTCTTC
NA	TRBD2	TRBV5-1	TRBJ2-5	CASHPGLEAETQYF	TGCGCCAGCCACCCGGGACTAGAAGCGGAGACCCAGTACTTC
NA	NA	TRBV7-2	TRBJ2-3	CASSRGFQADTQYF	TGTGCCAGCAGCCGGGGATTTCAGGCAGATACGCAGTATTTT
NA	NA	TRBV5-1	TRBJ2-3	CASSLGPERGASTDTQYF	TGCGCCAGCAGCTTGGGCCCGGAGAGGGGGGCGAGCACAGATACGCAGTATTTT
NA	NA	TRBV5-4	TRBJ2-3	CASSLESGESTQYF	TGTGCCAGCAGCTTGGAGTCGGGGGAGAGTACGCAGTATTTT
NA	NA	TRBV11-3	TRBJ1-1	CASSLESREEAEAFF	TGTGCCAGCAGCTTAGAATCCAGGGAGGAGGCTGAAGCTTTCTTT
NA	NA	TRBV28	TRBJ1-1	CASRTQGANTEAFF	TGTGCCAGCAGAACACAGGGAGCGAACACTGAAGCTTTCTTT
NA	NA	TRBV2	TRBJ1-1	CASRESTEAFF	TGTGCCAGCAGGGAGAGCACTGAAGCTTTCTTT
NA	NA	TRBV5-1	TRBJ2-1	CASSLGGPLFF	TGCGCCAGCAGCCTGGGGGGGCCTCTGTTCTTC
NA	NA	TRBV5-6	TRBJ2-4	CASSLAGNIQYF	TGTGCCAGCAGCTTGGCTGGAAACATTCAGTACTTC
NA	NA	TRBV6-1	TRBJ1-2	CASSIGQRGHTF	TGTGCCAGCAGTATCGGACAGCGAGGCCACACCTTC
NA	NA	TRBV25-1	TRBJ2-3	CASSGRRGITDTQYF	TGTGCCAGCAGTGGCCGGAGGGGGATCACAGATACGCAGTATTTT
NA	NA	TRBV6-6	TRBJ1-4	CASTQGQPTGNEKLFF	TGTGCCAGCACCCAAGGACAGCCGACTGGTAATGAAAAACTGTTTTTT
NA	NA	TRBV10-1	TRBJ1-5	CASGIGGGAYRQPQHF	TGCGCCAGCGGGATTGGGGGAGGAGCCTACCGTCAGCCCCAGCATTTT
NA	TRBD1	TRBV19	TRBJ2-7	CASSGTGVGEQYF	TGTGCCAGTAGCGGGACAGGGGTCGGCGAGCAGTACTTC